The 6 T cell receptor beta chains below come from one sample, sequenced in a study of blood T cell repertoires in COVID-19. Sequencing used immunoSEQ multiplex PCR; TCRdb keeps in-frame clones, though not all of them. The sample records roughly 250,000 clones, approximately 83% being singletons. The sample was PBMCs or T cells enriched from blood (not recorded which). The receptors here all came from a woman aged 25 to 39 who had recovered from COVID-19.

The chain employs TRBV3-1 (or the pseudogene TRBV3-2) and TRBJ2-4; TRBD2 agrees at 8 bases. Germline values: CDR1 LGHDT, CDR2 YNNKEL (reference sequence). CDR3 length equals 19 residues. V lost 3 bases, J lost 6 bases, and 19 bases stayed unmatched. CDR3 protein: CASSHPSGGRELGRNIQYF. The DNA for the CDR3 is TGTGCCAGCAGCCACCCCAGCGGGGGCAGGGAATTGGGGAGAAACATTCAGTACTTC.

The rearrangement links TRBV9 to TRBJ2-7, with TRBD1 as a possible D gene (6 bases). From germline, CDR1 is SGDLS and CDR2 YYNGEE. The CDR3 runs to 13 residues. Trimming took 1 base from V and 5 from J, leaving 10 bases between them. The CDR3 DNA sequence: TGTGCCAGCAGCGTACACAGGGTAAACGAGCAGTACTTC. Its translation: CASSVHRVNEQYF.

The V gene is TRBV6-5, the J gene TRBJ1-5, with D tentatively TRBD1 (5 bases). The germline CDR1 and CDR2 sequences are MNHEY and SVGAGI. The V and J ends lost 5 bases and 0 bases respectively, with 11 bases between them. The CDR3 is made up of 15 amino acids. CDR3 sequence (DNA): TGTGCCAGCAGTCCTAGACAGAATAGCAATCAGCCCCAGCATTTT. Translated: CASSPRQNSNQPQHF.

The chain couples TRBV7-2 to TRBJ1-1; D possibly corresponds to TRBD1 (6 bases). This CDR3 has 14 residues. The germline gives CDR1 SGHTA, CDR2 FQGNSA. V was shortened by 5 bases and J by 5 bases, with 15 bases between the two germline ends. DNA for the CDR3: TGTGCCAGCAGCATTACAGGGATGGGGACTGAAGCTTTCTTT. Translated: CASSITGMGTEAFF.

The chain employs TRBV4-1 and TRBJ2-3; unclear D gene. Deletions cut 4 bases from V and 3 bases from J, with 14 bases between. This CDR3 is built from 15 residues. In germline, CDR1 is MGHRA, CDR2 YSYEKL. The CDR3 sequence is CASSLSPPRTDTQYF. The CDR3 DNA reads TGCGCCAGCAGCCTATCCCCCCCGAGGACAGATACGCAGTATTTT.

The V and J genes are TRBV6-4 and TRBJ2-3, with 8 nucleotides matching TRBD2. Germline V gene data show CDR1 as MRHNA and CDR2 as SNTAGT. Germline trimming cut 4 bases from V and 0 bases from J; bases unmatched to any gene: 6. CDR3 length equals 16 residues. The CDR3 DNA reads TGTGCCAGCAGTGCCGAGTCGGGAGGGAGCACAGATACGCAGTATTTT. Translation gives CASSAESGGSTDTQYF.